These 25 T cell receptor beta chains were all obtained from the same sample, sequenced in a study of glioma-infiltrating T cells. TCR alpha and beta CDR3 regions were amplified from RNA using iRepertoire nested multiplex PCR. TCRdb fed the multiplex PCR reads into MiXCR, producing one record per CDR3 protein. The profile shows some 180,000 distinct CDR3 sequences, approximately 30% of them singletons. The sequencing input was glioma tissue, nonneoplastic brain tissue, or PBMCs (not recorded which). The receptors were sampled from a human donor with low-grade glioma or glioblastoma, undergoing nonglioma brain surgery, or in good health (not recorded which).

This clonotype has a count of ten or more. The CDR3 nucleotides are TGTGCCAGCAGCCAAGGGGCGAAAAGGGACACTGAAGCTTTCTTT. This codes for CASSQGAKRDTEAFF. This chain uses TRBV3-1 with TRBJ1-1; D call uncertain. The CDR3 is 15 amino acids. Per the germline V gene, CDR1 is LGHDT and CDR2 is YNNKEL (reference sequence). V dropped 1 base and J dropped 3 bases, with 12 bases sitting between them.

This clonotype was found many times. This chain links TRBV27 with TRBJ2-3, with 7 bases that match TRBD2. This CDR3 has 15 amino acids. Germline V CDR1 and CDR2: MNHEY, SMNVEV (reference sequence). V dropped 7 bases and J dropped 4; count of bases not matched to a gene: 11. The CDR3 spells CASKRESLIPDTQYF. The DNA of the CDR3 is TGTGCCAGCAAGCGGGAAAGTCTCATCCCAGATACGCAGTATTTT.

This clonotype was seen ten or more times. The chain recombines TRBV12-3 or TRBV12-4 with TRBJ1-3; D perhaps matches TRBD1 (5 bases). CDR3 size: 12 residues. Trimming left V 6 bases short and J 4 bases short, with 7 bases between. The CDR3 DNA reads as TGTGCCAGCAGGGGGGAAGGAAACACCATATATTTT. The encoded protein is CASRGEGNTIYF.

This clonotype was seen at least ten times. This rearrangement joins TRBV20-1 to TRBJ2-3; 10 nucleotides line up with TRBD2. Germline CDR1 and CDR2: DFQATT and SNEGSKA (reference sequence). CDR3 size: 19 residues. V lost 3 bases, J lost 0 bases, and 15 bases stayed unmatched. The CDR3 DNA follows: TGCAGTGCTAGCCCTTCAAGTTGGGGACTAGCGACCAGCACAGATACGCAGTATTTT. It yields the protein CSASPSSWGLATSTDTQYF.

Comments on this clonotype: It may be a read error: a sequence one base away is much more abundant. V and J are TRBV2 and TRBJ1-6; 9 nucleotides line up with TRBD1. Trimming at V came to 8 bases and at J to 5 bases, leaving 4 bases not matched to a gene. Per germline, CDR1 SNHLY and CDR2 FYNNEI. This CDR3 region has 14 residues. CDR3 sequence reads: CASLRDRDNSPLHF. The CDR3 nucleotides read TGTGCCAGCCTCAGGGACAGGGATAATTCACCCCTCCACTTT.

This clonotype was seen at least ten times. V is TRBV29-1 and J is TRBJ2-7, with TRBD1 as a possible D gene (6 bases). Trimming pared 1 base from V and 4 bases from J, leaving 11 bases between. This CDR3 is 13 amino acids long. Germline V gene sequence: CDR1 SQVTM, CDR2 ANQGSEA. CDR3 sequence (DNA): TGCAGCGTTGAAGCCGGTAGGGGGTACGAGCAGTACTTC. It is translated as CSVEAGRGYEQYF.

This rearrangement joins TRBV7-2 to TRBJ2-3, with TRBD2 identical over 15 bases. In germline, CDR1 is SGHTA, CDR2 FQGNSA. V dropped 5 bases and J dropped 5; count of bases not matched to a gene: 8. The CDR3 length is 17 residues. The DNA of the CDR3 is TGTGCCAGCAGCACCGGACTAGCGGGAGGGCCTTTAGATACGCAGTATTTT. Translating it yields CASSTGLAGGPLDTQYF.

This chain joins TRBV10-3 and TRBJ2-7; TRBD2 agrees at 10 bases. This CDR3 has 13 residues. CDR1 is ENHRY, CDR2 SYGVKD, per germline. Losses at the gene ends were 8 bases for V and 4 bases for J; bases not matched to a gene: 5. The CDR3 sequence is CAIGLAEAYEQYF. CDR3 bases: TGTGCCATCGGACTAGCGGAGGCTTACGAGCAGTACTTC.

This clonotype appeared many times. The genes are TRBV28 and TRBJ1-5, with 7 nucleotides matching TRBD1. V shed 4 bases and J 4 bases; nucleotides not matched to a gene: 7. This CDR3 has 15 amino acids. Germline V gene data show CDR1 as MDHEN and CDR2 as SYDVKM. The CDR3 sequence: CASSSTGSLNQPQHF. For the CDR3, the DNA is TGTGCCAGCAGTTCGACAGGGTCTCTTAATCAGCCCCAGCATTTT.

Note on this clonotype: A much larger clone is a single base away; this may be a read error. The rearrangement joins TRBV19 to TRBJ2-1; no clear D gene. Per germline, CDR1 LNHDA and CDR2 SQIVND (reference sequence). V was pared by 3 bases and J by 6 bases, with 9 bases between. This CDR3 spans 13 amino acids. The CDR3 sequence: CASSISEGNEQFF. In DNA form, the CDR3 reads TGTGCCAGTAGTATCTCGGAAGGCAATGAGCAGTTCTTC. Based on the CDR3 plus reference TRBV19 and TRBJ2-1, the full variable domain is DGGITQSPKYLFRKEGQNVTLSCEQNLNHDAMYWYRQDPGQGLRLIYYSQIVNDFQKGDIAEGYSVSREKKESFPLTVTSAQKNPTAFYLCASSISEGNEQFFGPGTRLTVL.

This clonotype was detected many times. J is TRBJ2-7 and V is TRBV20-1, with 9 bases identical to TRBD2. Looked up from germline, CDR1 is DFQATT and CDR2 is SNEGSKA (reference sequence). The CDR3 contains 15 residues. The trim removed 5 bases at V and 2 bases at J, leaving 10 bases unmatched. The CDR3 region is CSASGGASGAYEQYF. CDR3 coding DNA: TGCAGTGCTTCCGGGGGGGCTAGCGGGGCCTACGAGCAGTACTTC.

The chain couples TRBV5-6 to TRBJ2-6, with 10 bases identical to TRBD1. The ends lost 2 bases at V and 2 bases at J; junction bases unmatched: 7. The CDR3 length is 18 residues. Germline V lookup: CDR1 SGHDT, CDR2 YYEEEE. The CDR3 nucleotides read TGTGCCAGCAGCTTCTTACCGGGACAGGGGACTGGGGCCAACGTCCTGACTTTC. Translated, it gives CASSFLPGQGTGANVLTF. Full variable domain (missing parts from reference TRBV5-6 and TRBJ2-6): DAGVTQSPTHLIKTRGQQVTLRCSPKSGHDTVSWYQQALGQGPQFIFQYYEEEERQRGNFPDRFSGHQFPNYSSELNVNALLLGDSALYLCASSFLPGQGTGANVLTFGAGSRLTVL.

The chain recombines TRBV7-2 with TRBJ1-1, with TRBD1 matching 12 bases. CDR1 SGHTA and CDR2 FQGNSA come from the germline V gene. V trimming: 0 bases; J trimming: 5 bases; junction bases outside the gene matches: 4. CDR3 length equals 16 residues. The CDR3 spells CASSLAGQGAGTEAFF. The CDR3 DNA sequence: TGTGCCAGCAGCTTAGCGGGACAGGGGGCCGGAACTGAAGCTTTCTTT.

As to this clonotype: Likely a read error: the CDR3 ends without its conserved phenylalanine or tryptophan. V usage is TRBV6-5 and J usage is TRBJ2-3; 8 bases map to TRBD1. This CDR3 is 18 amino acids long. Per the germline V gene, CDR1 is MNHEY and CDR2 is SVGAGI. CDR3 in amino acids: CASSYSMLRDRITDAQYS. The CDR3 nucleotides are TGTGCCAGCAGTTACTCGATGCTCCGGGACAGGATCACAGATGCGCAGTATTCT.

Only a few counts were recorded for this clonotype. The chain uses TRBV10-3 and TRBJ2-7; D gene ambiguous. Germline V gene data show CDR1 as ENHRY and CDR2 as SYGVKD. With 2 bases removed from V and 4 bases from J, the gap between germline ends came to 6 bases. CDR3 size: 12 residues. CDR3 sequence (DNA): TGTGCCATCAGTGAGATAGGGTACGAGCAGTACTTC. As protein: CAISEIGYEQYF.

The V call is TRBV27, the J call TRBJ1-5; 7 bases are a match to TRBD1. This CDR3 has 16 residues. The J segment lost 6 bases and the V segment lost 5 bases, leaving 13 bases of the junction unmatched. Germline lookup yields CDR1 MNHEY and CDR2 SMNVEV (reference sequence). CDR3: CASSPLTGSKCQPQHF. For the CDR3, the DNA is TGTGCCAGCAGTCCCCTGACAGGGAGCAAGTGTCAGCCCCAGCATTTT.

A single count supports this clonotype. This chain connects TRBV27 to TRBJ1-2; possibly TRBD1 for D (5 bases). V shed 6 bases and J shed 5 bases, with 16 bases lying between them. The length of the CDR3 is 14 residues. The germline V gene has CDR1 MNHEY and CDR2 SMNVEV (reference sequence). The CDR3 region is CASSEKERGYGYTF. In DNA form, the CDR3 reads TGTGCCAGCAGCGAGAAGGAGAGGGGTTATGGCTACACCTTC.

On this clonotype itself: One end of the junction varies from germline; a read error may be responsible. This chain's CDR3 is CASMPSGTTDKQYF. The CDR3 nucleotides are TGCGCCAGCATGCCGAGCGGGACAACAGATAAGCAGTATTTT. J is TRBJ2-3 and V is TRBV5-1; tentative D call: TRBD2 (7 bases). Germline-derived CDR1 and CDR2 are SGHRS and YFSETQ. The CDR3 is 14 amino acids.

This clonotype was detected only a few times. CDR3 nucleotide sequence: TGTGCCAGTAGCACTCCACAGGGAGTTATAGAGACCCAGTACTTC. Translation gives CASSTPQGVIETQYF. This rearrangement joins TRBV19 to TRBJ2-5; D might be TRBD1 (6 bases). This CDR3 contains 15 residues. Per germline, CDR1 LNHDA and CDR2 SQIVND (reference sequence). Trimming pared 6 bases from V and 4 bases from J, leaving 18 bases between.

This clonotype was detected ten times or more. The chain employs TRBV10-3 and TRBJ2-3; weak D call: TRBD2 (6 bases). The germline gives CDR1 ENHRY, CDR2 SYGVKD. V was shortened by 6 bases and J by 6 bases, with 16 bases between the two germline ends. CDR3 size: 14 residues. CDR3 nucleotide sequence: TGTGCCATCAGGGGCGCGGGGTCTGGTGATACGCAGTATTTT. The encoded protein is CAIRGAGSGDTQYF.

This clonotype was seen repeatedly, ten times or more. The CDR3 reads CATTPRVRTEAFF. For the CDR3, the DNA is TGTGCCACCACACCAAGGGTGAGAACTGAAGCTTTCTTT. The chain carries TRBV10-3 and TRBJ1-1; the D is unclear. From germline, CDR1 is ENHRY and CDR2 SYGVKD. V gave up 10 bases and J gave up 5 bases, with 17 bases separating them. This CDR3 region has 13 residues.

Details on this clonotype: This could be a read error, since a much larger clone is one nucleotide away. The chain is built from TRBV7-2 and TRBJ2-7; 12 bases line up with TRBD2. This CDR3 region has 17 residues. Per the germline V gene, CDR1 is SGHTA and CDR2 is FQGNSA. The CDR3 sequence is CDSSLTRTSGKSGEQYF. CDR3 DNA sequence: TGTGACAGCAGCTTAACTCGGACTAGCGGGAAGTCTGGGGAGCAGTACTTC.

About this clonotype: A much larger clonotype is one base distant, so this may be a read error. The rearrangement links TRBV6-2 or TRBV6-3 to TRBJ2-2; 7 bases are shared with TRBD2. This CDR3 is 17 amino acids long. Germline CDR1 MNHEY, CDR2 SVGEGT. V shed 4 bases, J shed 0 bases, and the junction held 8 bases outside the gene matches. CDR3 in DNA: TGTGCCAGCAGTTTCAAAGGACTAGAGGCGAACACCGGGGAGCTGTTTTTT. This gives the protein CASSFKGLEANTGELFF.

About this clonotype: A much larger clone is a single base away; this may be a read error. The chain carries TRBV6-5 and TRBJ2-7, with 7 bases fitting TRBD2. This CDR3 comprises 17 residues. The V and J ends lost 2 bases and 2 bases, in that order; junction bases with no gene match: 12. The germline V gene encodes CDR1 MNHEY and CDR2 SVGAGI. This CDR3 reads CASSYPGTGTIAYEQYF. The CDR3 DNA reads TGTGCCAGCAGTTACCCCGGCACCGGGACTATAGCCTACGAGCAGTACTTC.

CDR3 region: CASSPQGGSEAFF. The DNA for the CDR3 is TGTGCCAGCAGCCCGCAAGGGGGCAGTGAAGCTTTCTTT. The rearrangement links TRBV7-3 to TRBJ1-1; 7 bases are shared with TRBD1. This CDR3 is 13 amino acids long. Germline V lookup: CDR1 SGHTA, CDR2 FQGTGA. V lost 5 bases, J lost 7 bases, and 7 bases stayed unmatched. Supplemented by reference TRBV7-3 and TRBJ1-1, the full variable domain reads GAGVSQTPSNKVTEKGKYVELRCDPISGHTALYWYRQSLGQGPEFLIYFQGTGAADDSGLPNDRFFAVRPEGSVSTLKIQRTERGDSAVYLCASSPQGGSEAFFGQGTRLTVV.